The 14 T cell receptor beta chains presented below share a single source sample, sequenced in a study of control samples from healthy donors and cancer patients (dated by TCRdb to 2019 to 2021). The library was produced with the immunoSEQ multiplex PCR assay. This immuneACCESS table, as held by TCRdb, lists in-frame sequences with V and J called but not all clones. Of the missing ones, under half trace to an unresolved V gene in checked studies; the others have no known cause. The sample yields 110,000 or so clones; about 90% were counted once. Of the sample, around 40% is held by the ten largest clones. The specimen was blood. The receptors originated from a man aged 50-59 years in good health.

This sequence joins TRBV6-2 or TRBV6-3 and TRBJ2-4; TRBD1 matches 12 bases. This CDR3 spans 18 amino acids. CDR1 is MNHEY and CDR2 is SVGEGT in the germline V gene. With V trimmed by 0 bases and J by 1 base, 4 bases remained unmatched. CDR3 in amino acids: CASSYSGQGAMAKNIQYF. Here the CDR3 DNA reads TGTGCCAGCAGTTACTCGGGACAGGGGGCCATGGCCAAAAACATTCAGTACTTC.

The rearrangement uses TRBV6-5 and TRBJ1-2; no clear D. The CDR3 consists of 15 residues. Germline V gene sequence: CDR1 MNHEY, CDR2 SVGAGI. The V gene lost 0 bases and the J gene lost 4 bases, with 12 bases spanning the gap. The CDR3 loop is CASSYSGLLSYGYTF. The CDR3 region has the DNA TGTGCCAGCAGTTACTCGGGCCTACTAAGCTATGGCTACACCTTC.

This clone has only one observation. The chain uses TRBV30 and TRBJ2-7; 7 bases line up with TRBD1. The CDR3 is 13 residues long. Germline V gene sequence: CDR1 GTSNPN, CDR2 SVGIG (reference sequence). V was pared by 3 bases and J by 4 bases, with 6 bases of the junction left unmatched. The CDR3 loop is CAWSNQQGYEQYF. The CDR3 region has the DNA TGTGCCTGGAGCAACCAACAGGGGTACGAGCAGTACTTC.

This chain links TRBV5-8 with TRBJ2-7; 9 bases match TRBD1. V lost 4 bases to trimming and J lost 12 bases; unmatched junction nucleotides: 11. In germline, CDR1 is SGHTS, CDR2 YDEGEE. This CDR3 comprises 13 residues. The CDR3 DNA reads TGTGCCAGCAGCGTCCGGGACAGGGATGGACCGTACTTC. Amino acids: CASSVRDRDGPYF.

The chain employs TRBV19 and TRBJ1-1; perhaps TRBD1 as D (5 bases). The CDR3 is 16 amino acids. The germline V and J ends were trimmed by 5 bases and 6 bases, with 22 bases remaining between them. From germline, CDR1 is LNHDA and CDR2 SQIVND (reference sequence). The CDR3 bases are TGTGCCAGTAGTCCTCCCCAATATCGGGGACTGCCTGAAGCTTTCTTT. This translates into CASSPPQYRGLPEAFF.

This chain uses TRBV6-6 with TRBJ2-7; 7 bases align to TRBD1. In germline, CDR1 is MNHNY, CDR2 SVGAGI (reference sequence). The J segment lost 3 bases and the V segment lost 5 bases, leaving 10 bases of the junction unmatched. The CDR3 totals 15 residues. CDR3 DNA sequence: TGTGCCAGCAGTACCCTGACAGGGTCTCTCTACGAGCAGTACTTC. Its translation is CASSTLTGSLYEQYF.

The CDR3 nucleotides read TGTGCCAGCAGCTTAGCGTCAGGAGGTGGTGGCGAGCAGTACTTC. This gives the protein CASSLASGGGGEQYF. The chain employs TRBV7-9 and TRBJ2-7; tentatively, D is TRBD2 (5 bases). Trimming stripped 0 bases from V and 6 bases from J, with 15 bases between. Per germline, CDR1 SEHNR and CDR2 FQNEAQ (reference sequence). CDR3 length equals 15 residues.

The chain carries TRBV3-1 (or the pseudogene TRBV3-2) and TRBJ2-5; D not certain. Per germline, CDR1 LGHDT and CDR2 YNNKEL (reference sequence). V lost 2 bases, J lost 5 bases, and 3 bases lay in between. The CDR3 length is 11 residues. This CDR3 reads CASSQWETQYF. CDR3 DNA sequence: TGTGCCAGCAGCCAATGGGAGACCCAGTACTTC.

The V call is TRBV28, the J call TRBJ1-1, with TRBD1 matching 7 bases. V shed 3 bases and J 3 bases; nucleotides not matched to a gene: 7. The CDR3 is made up of 15 amino acids. Germline CDR1 MDHEN, CDR2 SYDVKM. The chain's CDR3 is CASSFGGTAHTEAFF. DNA of the CDR3: TGTGCCAGCAGTTTCGGAGGGACAGCGCACACTGAAGCTTTCTTT.

CDR3 coding DNA: TGTGCCTGGAGTCCGCAGGGTTACGAGCAGTACTTC. Translated, it gives CAWSPQGYEQYF. The J gene is TRBJ2-7, the V gene TRBV30; D is perhaps TRBD1 (5 bases). There are 12 residues in the CDR3. Per the germline V gene, CDR1 is GTSNPN and CDR2 is SVGIG (reference sequence). V shed 2 bases and J shed 4 bases, with 9 bases lying between them.

The rearrangement links TRBV19 to TRBJ2-1; possibly TRBD1 for D (6 bases). The CDR3 is made up of 12 amino acids. Trimming removed 8 bases from V and 4 bases from J, with 9 bases in between. CDR1 LNHDA and CDR2 SQIVND come from the germline V gene (reference sequence). The CDR3 spells CASEDRYNEQFF. Written as DNA, the CDR3 is TGTGCCAGTGAGGACAGATACAATGAGCAGTTCTTC.

The chain has TRBV19 and TRBJ2-3; D is uncertain. The CDR3 is 13 residues long. Deletions cut 5 bases from V and 4 bases from J, with 10 bases between. Germline lookup yields CDR1 LNHDA and CDR2 SQIVND (reference sequence). The CDR3 DNA reads TGTGCCAGTAGTTTGACCGAGGCAGATACGCAGTATTTT. It is translated as CASSLTEADTQYF.

This sequence joins TRBV19 and TRBJ2-2; the D gene is possibly TRBD1 (5 bases). Deletions cut 9 bases from V and 5 bases from J, with 16 bases between. Germline CDR1 reads LNHDA; CDR2 reads SQIVND (reference sequence). CDR3 length: 14 amino acids. The CDR3 here is CASKQVGSTGELFF. In nucleotides, the CDR3 is TGTGCCAGCAAACAGGTGGGGTCGACCGGGGAGCTGTTTTTT.

The chain uses TRBV18 and TRBJ2-5; D tentatively fits TRBD1 or TRBD2 (5 bases each). Germline lookup yields CDR1 KGHSH and CDR2 LQKENI. CDR3 length: 15 residues. V was cut by 5 bases and J by 3 bases, with 16 bases left in between. The CDR3 here is CASSSPGTPKETQYF. CDR3 bases: TGTGCCAGCTCATCCCCCGGGACCCCGAAAGAGACCCAGTACTTC. The full variable domain, its missing parts supplied by reference TRBV18 and TRBJ2-5, is NAGVMQNPRHLVRRRGQEARLRCSPMKGHSHVYWYRQLPEEGLKFMVYLQKENIIDESGMPKERFSAEFPKEGPSILRIQQVVRGDSAAYFCASSSPGTPKETQYFGPGTRLLVL.